These 27 T cell receptor beta chains originate from one sample sequenced in a study of cytomegalovirus exposure and HLA in healthy donors. The repertoire was sequenced with immunoSEQ multiplex PCR; TCRdb's copy has only in-frame clones and lacks some. Of fewer than 150,000 clones listed, roughly nine tenths are singletons. Sequences were obtained from PBMCs. The source is a man aged 18 to 29 in good health and CMV-seropositive.

The CDR3 DNA reads TGTGCCAGCAGCTGGCAGTTTGAAGCTTTCTTT. Translating it yields CASSWQFEAFF. The chain uses TRBV7-9 and TRBJ1-1; no clear D gene. The V and J ends lost 4 bases and 7 bases respectively, with 7 bases between them. The CDR3 is 11 residues long. From germline, CDR1 is SEHNR and CDR2 FQNEAQ (reference sequence).

The gene calls are TRBV5-5 and TRBJ2-7; 11 nucleotides agree with TRBD1. Germline V lookup: CDR1 SGHKS, CDR2 YYEKEE (reference sequence). The V gene end was trimmed by 3 bases and the J gene end by 4 bases; junction bases not matched to a gene: 3. The CDR3 covers 14 residues. This CDR3 reads CASSWTGGTYEQYF. CDR3 bases: TGTGCCAGCAGCTGGACAGGGGGCACATACGAGCAGTACTTC.

The rearrangement uses TRBV6-1 and TRBJ2-5, with D unresolved. Trimming removed 1 base from V and 1 base from J, with 7 bases in between. CDR3 length: 14 amino acids. Germline CDR1 and CDR2: MNHNS and SASEGT. In DNA, the CDR3 is TGTGCCAGCAGTGAAGGACTCTTCCAAGAGACCCAGTACTTC. Protein product: CASSEGLFQETQYF.

The rearrangement links TRBV5-6 to TRBJ2-7; D remains unclear. V was cut by 6 bases and J by 3 bases, with 7 bases left in between. The CDR3 totals 11 residues. Germline V gives CDR1 SGHDT, CDR2 YYEEEE. CDR3 coding DNA: TGTGCCAGCAAAACAGTCTACGAGCAGTACTTC. It is translated as CASKTVYEQYF.

The chain recombines TRBV5-4 with TRBJ1-1; TRBD1 matches 11 bases. The ends lost 4 bases at V and 0 bases at J; junction bases unmatched: 11. The CDR3 totals 18 residues. Germline-derived CDR1 and CDR2 are SGHNT and YYREEE (reference sequence). CDR3: CASSPTGTGGSMNTEAFF. The CDR3, as DNA: TGTGCCAGCAGCCCGACCGGGACAGGGGGGTCTATGAACACTGAAGCTTTCTTT.

The J gene is TRBJ2-3, the V gene TRBV6-6; D unclear. Germline CDR1 and CDR2: MNHNY and SVGAGI (reference sequence). V was cut by 7 bases and J by 2 bases, with 13 bases left in between. The length of the CDR3 is 14 residues. The chain's CDR3 is CASTARPYTDTQYF. The CDR3 DNA sequence: TGTGCCAGCACGGCTAGACCATACACAGATACGCAGTATTTT.

This clone was observed many times. The rearrangement joins TRBV5-8 to TRBJ2-7, with unresolved D. In germline, CDR1 is SGHTS, CDR2 YDEGEE. The CDR3 spans 13 residues. V lost 1 base, J lost 4 bases, and 9 bases lay in between. The CDR3 here is CASSLYYGYEQYF. The CDR3 DNA reads TGTGCCAGCAGCTTGTACTACGGATACGAGCAGTACTTC.

V and J are TRBV27 and TRBJ2-7, with TRBD2 matching 8 bases. Unmatched junction bases numbered 3, after V lost 2 bases and J lost 3 bases. The CDR3 spans 14 residues. Germline CDR1 MNHEY, CDR2 SMNVEV (reference sequence). CDR3 residues: CASSLGAGGYEQYF. DNA for the CDR3: TGTGCCAGCAGTTTAGGGGCGGGGGGCTACGAGCAGTACTTC.

This clone was recorded a few times. The rearrangement links TRBV5-6 to TRBJ1-6; TRBD1 might be the D (6 bases). The length of the CDR3 is 15 residues. Per the germline V gene, CDR1 is SGHDT and CDR2 is YYEEEE. V was clipped by 3 bases and J by 10 bases, with 17 bases between them. The CDR3 reads CASSYWQGMGSPLHF. The CDR3 region has the DNA TGTGCCAGCAGCTATTGGCAGGGGATGGGGTCACCCCTCCACTTT.

The chain has TRBV5-6 and TRBJ1-1; 10 bases map to TRBD1. The J segment lost 5 bases and the V segment lost 0 bases, leaving 4 bases of the junction unmatched. The CDR3 runs to 15 residues. Germline V lookup: CDR1 SGHDT, CDR2 YYEEEE. CDR3 bases: TGTGCCAGCAGCTTGGGACAGGGGGCTAGGACTGAAGCTTTCTTT. Encoded protein: CASSLGQGARTEAFF.

This rearrangement joins TRBV25-1 to TRBJ2-1, with a tentative D call TRBD1 (8 bases). CDR1 and CDR2 (germline): MGHDK, SYGVNS. The length of the CDR3 is 17 residues. V lost 1 base, J lost 7 bases, and 20 bases lay in between. CDR3 DNA: TGTGCCAGCAGTGAATCGCGGGGGACAGGTAGTGTAAATGAGCAGTTCTTC. It codes for CASSESRGTGSVNEQFF.

The chain is built from TRBV6-5 and TRBJ1-2; possibly TRBD1 for D (5 bases). V gave up 0 bases and J gave up 6 bases, with 11 bases separating them. CDR1 and CDR2 (germline): MNHEY, SVGAGI. This CDR3 is built from 14 residues. CDR3 protein: CASSYSRGYNGYTF. The CDR3 region has the DNA TGTGCCAGCAGTTACTCTCGGGGGTATAATGGCTACACCTTC.

The CDR3 protein is CASSPGGTGAGNEQFF. CDR3 nucleotide sequence: TGTGCCAGCTCCCCCGGCGGGACAGGAGCCGGCAATGAGCAGTTCTTC. This chain connects TRBV18 to TRBJ2-1, with 8 bases fitting TRBD1. CDR3 size: 16 residues. CDR1 is KGHSH, CDR2 LQKENI, per germline. Trimming cost V 6 bases and J 6 bases; bases outside gene matches: 13.

The chain is built from TRBV7-2 and TRBJ2-1; D is perhaps TRBD2 (5 bases). The ends were cut back, 5 bases at V and 1 base at J, with 15 bases in the middle. The CDR3 covers 16 residues. Germline CDR1 SGHTA, CDR2 FQGNSA. CDR3 in amino acids: CASSTAGVWSYNEQFF. CDR3 nucleotides: TGTGCCAGCAGCACTGCGGGTGTTTGGTCCTACAATGAGCAGTTCTTC. The variable domain in full, with the rest retrieved from reference TRBV7-2 and TRBJ2-1, is GAGVSQSPSNKVTEKGKDVELRCDPISGHTALYWYRQSLGQGLEFLIYFQGNSAPDKSGLPSDRFSAERTGGSVSTLTIQRTQQEDSAVYLCASSTAGVWSYNEQFFGPGTRLTVL.

The chain joins TRBV7-9 to TRBJ1-2, with TRBD1 as a possible D gene (5 bases). Trimming left V 5 bases short and J 8 bases short, with 21 bases between. This CDR3 has 15 amino acids. Germline-derived CDR1 and CDR2 are SEHNR and FQNEAQ (reference sequence). The CDR3 sequence: CASSPRDSGQRGYTF. The CDR3 DNA reads TGTGCCAGCAGCCCTCGGGACTCCGGCCAGCGGGGCTACACCTTC.

The chain employs TRBV29-1 and TRBJ1-1; maybe TRBD1 (5 bases). The CDR3 consists of 16 residues. Germline CDR1 is SQVTM and CDR2 is ANQGSEA. The V end was cut by 0 bases, the J end by 0 bases, with 14 bases between. In DNA, the CDR3 is TGCAGCGTTGAAGATCGGAGGGGAGGGATGAACACTGAAGCTTTCTTT. This codes for CSVEDRRGGMNTEAFF.

The genes are TRBV5-6 and TRBJ1-3; weak D call: TRBD1 (5 bases). Germline CDR1 reads SGHDT; CDR2 reads YYEEEE. CDR3 size: 16 residues. V was cut by 2 bases and J by 1 base, with 13 bases left in between. The CDR3 bases are TGTGCCAGCAGCTTAACAGGCGCAGGTTCTGGAAACACCATATATTTT. Protein: CASSLTGAGSGNTIYF. Variable domain in full (rest from reference TRBV5-6 and TRBJ1-3): DAGVTQSPTHLIKTRGQQVTLRCSPKSGHDTVSWYQQALGQGPQFIFQYYEEEERQRGNFPDRFSGHQFPNYSSELNVNALLLGDSALYLCASSLTGAGSGNTIYFGEGSWLTVV.

The rearrangement uses TRBV18 and TRBJ1-1; D ambiguous. CDR1 is KGHSH and CDR2 is LQKENI in the germline V gene. V was pared by 1 base and J by 1 base, with 10 bases between. The CDR3 sequence is 15 residues long. The CDR3 DNA reads TGTGCCAGCTCACCACAGAGACAACCGAACACTGAAGCTTTCTTT. Its protein is CASSPQRQPNTEAFF.

The count of this clone is one. The V and J genes are TRBV19 and TRBJ1-5; D is uncertain. CDR3 size: 15 residues. Germline assignment: CDR1 LNHDA and CDR2 SQIVND (reference sequence). Deletions cut 6 bases from V and 0 bases from J, with 12 bases between. The DNA of the CDR3 is TGTGCCAGTAGCAAGACAAAGAATAGCAATCAGCCCCAGCATTTT. Its protein product is CASSKTKNSNQPQHF.

The chain has TRBV7-2 and TRBJ2-7; 13 bases map to TRBD2. In germline, CDR1 is SGHTA, CDR2 FQGNSA. There are 15 residues in the CDR3. V trimming: 6 bases; J trimming: 4 bases; junction bases outside the gene matches: 6. This CDR3 is CASSWGLAGNYEQYF. The DNA of the CDR3 is TGTGCCAGCAGTTGGGGACTAGCGGGGAATTACGAGCAGTACTTC.

This chain links TRBV14 with TRBJ2-1; 7 bases are a match to TRBD2. CDR1 SGHDN and CDR2 FVKESK come from the germline V gene. J was trimmed by 9 bases and V by 0 bases; bases with no gene match: 11. CDR3 length equals 16 residues. This CDR3 is CASSQDPFLGGSEQFF. The CDR3 DNA follows: TGTGCCAGCAGCCAAGATCCTTTCCTGGGGGGGTCTGAGCAGTTCTTC.

V is TRBV11-2 and J is TRBJ1-1; no definite D call. Germline-derived CDR1 and CDR2 are SGHAT and FQNNGV. The CDR3 loop spans 16 amino acids. The V end lost 1 base, the J end lost 4 bases, and 16 bases lay between the germline ends. CDR3 nucleotides: TGTGCCAGCAGCTTAGGCCCCCCGCGGGAAGGCACTGAAGCTTTCTTT. Encoded protein: CASSLGPPREGTEAFF.

The V call is TRBV27, the J call TRBJ2-1, with TRBD1 matching over 11 bases. This CDR3 has 14 amino acids. V dropped 7 bases and J dropped 9; count of bases not matched to a gene: 8. Looked up from germline, CDR1 is MNHEY and CDR2 is SMNVEV (reference sequence). The CDR3 coding sequence is TGTGCCAGCACCTTGAGGGGACAGGGGGGTGAGCAGTTCTTC. This encodes CASTLRGQGGEQFF.

The rearrangement links TRBV4-2 to TRBJ2-5; 7 bases fit TRBD1. CDR1 and CDR2 (germline): LGHNA, YNFKEQ. CDR3 length equals 17 residues. Trimming cost V 1 base and J 2 bases; bases outside gene matches: 10. DNA for the CDR3: TGTGCCAGCAGCCAAGGAGTTCGTCTGACAGGGCAAGAGACCCAGTACTTC. It is translated as CASSQGVRLTGQETQYF.

In regard to this clone: This sample includes further DNA sequences coding for the same CDR3. The gene calls are TRBV7-9 and TRBJ2-1, with D maybe TRBD2 (6 bases). CDR1 is SEHNR and CDR2 is FQNEAQ in the germline V gene (reference sequence). The CDR3 length is 15 residues. V was cut by 0 bases and J by 4 bases, with 10 bases left in between. The DNA for the CDR3 is TGTGCCAGCAGCTTAGCGGGGGGACCGTACAATGAGCAGTTCTTC. Translating gives CASSLAGGPYNEQFF. The full variable domain, completed using reference TRBV7-9 and TRBJ2-1, is DTGVSQNPRHKITKRGQNVTFRCDPISEHNRLYWYRQTLGQGPEFLTYFQNEAQLEKSRLLSDRFSAERPKGSFSTLEIQRTEQGDSAMYLCASSLAGGPYNEQFFGPGTRLTVL.

The V call is TRBV19, the J call TRBJ2-7; unclear D gene. Trimming removed 0 bases from V and 6 bases from J, with 6 bases in between. Per germline, CDR1 LNHDA and CDR2 SQIVND (reference sequence). This CDR3 spans 12 amino acids. CDR3 loop: CASSIDRGEQYF. In nucleotides, the CDR3 is TGTGCCAGTAGTATAGATCGCGGCGAGCAGTACTTC.

J is TRBJ1-4 and V is TRBV2; the D gene is possibly TRBD1 (6 bases). CDR3 length: 16 residues. Germline V gene sequence: CDR1 SNHLY, CDR2 FYNNEI. Between the trimmed V and J ends, which lost 4 bases and 0 bases, there was a span of 12 bases. The CDR3 loop is CASSGQGPTTNEKLFF. CDR3 coding DNA: TGTGCCAGCAGTGGTCAGGGGCCCACAACTAATGAAAAACTGTTTTTT.